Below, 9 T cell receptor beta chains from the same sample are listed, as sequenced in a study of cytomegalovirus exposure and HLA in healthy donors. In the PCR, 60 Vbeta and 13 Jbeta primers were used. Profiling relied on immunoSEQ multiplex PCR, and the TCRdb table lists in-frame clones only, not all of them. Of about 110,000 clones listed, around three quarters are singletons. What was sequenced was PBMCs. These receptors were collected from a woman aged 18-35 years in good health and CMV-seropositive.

In DNA form, the CDR3 reads TGTGCCAGCAGTTATCTACAGGGGTATGGCTACACCTTC. It is translated as CASSYLQGYGYTF. The V gene is TRBV6-5, the J gene TRBJ1-2, with 7 positions matching TRBD1. Germline V gene sequence: CDR1 MNHEY, CDR2 SVGAGI. This CDR3 is built from 13 residues. The trim removed 3 bases at V and 5 bases at J, leaving 3 bases unmatched.

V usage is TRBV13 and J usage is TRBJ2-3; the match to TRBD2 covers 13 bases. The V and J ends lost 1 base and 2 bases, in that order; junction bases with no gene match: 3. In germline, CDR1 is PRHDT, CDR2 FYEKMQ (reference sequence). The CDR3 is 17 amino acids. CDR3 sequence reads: CASSLVGLAGDTDTQYF. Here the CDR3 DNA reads TGTGCCAGCAGCTTAGTTGGACTAGCGGGAGACACAGATACGCAGTATTTT.

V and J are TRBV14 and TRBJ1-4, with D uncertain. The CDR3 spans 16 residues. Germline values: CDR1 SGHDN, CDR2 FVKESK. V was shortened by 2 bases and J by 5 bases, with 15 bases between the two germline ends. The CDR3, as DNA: TGTGCCAGCAGCCAAAGGAGCGGATCCCAAAATGAAAAACTGTTTTTT. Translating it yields CASSQRSGSQNEKLFF.

CDR3 protein: CASSYQGAGEKLFF. The CDR3 DNA reads as TGTGCCAGCAGTTACCAGGGGGCAGGGGAAAAACTGTTTTTT. The chain couples TRBV6-5 to TRBJ1-4; 8 bases line up with TRBD1. The junction had 4 bases not matched to a gene; V was cut back by 2 bases and J by 8 bases. Looked up from germline, CDR1 is MNHEY and CDR2 is SVGAGI. The CDR3 is made up of 14 amino acids.

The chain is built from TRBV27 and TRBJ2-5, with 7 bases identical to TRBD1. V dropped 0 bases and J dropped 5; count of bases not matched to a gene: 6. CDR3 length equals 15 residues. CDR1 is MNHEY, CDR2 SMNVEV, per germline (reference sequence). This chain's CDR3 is CASSLSGGAWETQYF. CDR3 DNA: TGTGCCAGCAGTTTATCAGGGGGCGCCTGGGAGACCCAGTACTTC.

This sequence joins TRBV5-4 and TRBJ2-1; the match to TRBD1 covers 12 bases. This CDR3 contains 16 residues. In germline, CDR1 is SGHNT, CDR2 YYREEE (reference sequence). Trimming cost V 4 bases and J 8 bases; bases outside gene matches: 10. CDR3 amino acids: CASSATGTGGEDEQFF. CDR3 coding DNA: TGTGCCAGCAGCGCTACCGGGACAGGGGGCGAAGATGAGCAGTTCTTC.

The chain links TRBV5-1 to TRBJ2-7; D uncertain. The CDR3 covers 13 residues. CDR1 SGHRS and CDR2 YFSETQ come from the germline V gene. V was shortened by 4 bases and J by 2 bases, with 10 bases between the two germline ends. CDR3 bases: TGCGCCAGCAGCCCCTCGAGTCCCTACGAGCAGTACTTC. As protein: CASSPSSPYEQYF.

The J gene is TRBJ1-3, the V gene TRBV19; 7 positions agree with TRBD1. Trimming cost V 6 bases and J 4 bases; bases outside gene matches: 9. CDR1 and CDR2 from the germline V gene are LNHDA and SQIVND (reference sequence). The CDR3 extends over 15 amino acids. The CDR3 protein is CASSAATGTGNTIYF. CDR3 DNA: TGTGCCAGTAGCGCCGCGACAGGGACCGGAAACACCATATATTTT.

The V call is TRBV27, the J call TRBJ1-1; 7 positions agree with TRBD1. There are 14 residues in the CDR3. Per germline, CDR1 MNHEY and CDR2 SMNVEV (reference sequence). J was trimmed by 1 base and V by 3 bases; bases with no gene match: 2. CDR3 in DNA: TGTGCCAGCAGTTTGGGGACAGAGAACACTGAAGCTTTCTTT. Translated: CASSLGTENTEAFF.